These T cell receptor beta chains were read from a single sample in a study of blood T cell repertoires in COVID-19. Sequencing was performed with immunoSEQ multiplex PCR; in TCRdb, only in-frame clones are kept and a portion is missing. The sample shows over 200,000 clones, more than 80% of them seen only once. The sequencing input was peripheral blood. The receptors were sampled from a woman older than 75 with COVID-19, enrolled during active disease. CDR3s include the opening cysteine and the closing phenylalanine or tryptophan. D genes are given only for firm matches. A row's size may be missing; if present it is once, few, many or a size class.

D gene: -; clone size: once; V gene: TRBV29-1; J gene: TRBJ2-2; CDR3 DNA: TGCAGCGTGGCCAGACAGACCGGGGAGCTGTTTTTT; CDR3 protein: CSVARQTGELFF
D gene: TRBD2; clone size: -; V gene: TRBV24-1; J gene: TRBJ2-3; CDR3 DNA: TGTGCCACCAGTGATCGGCGGGGGGGCACTAGCACAGATACGCAGTATTTT; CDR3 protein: CATSDRRGGTSTDTQYF
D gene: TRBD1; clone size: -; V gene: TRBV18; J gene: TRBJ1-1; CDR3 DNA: TGTGCCAGCTCAGGGACAGGGGGCACTGAAGCTTTCTTT; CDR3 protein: CASSGTGGTEAFF
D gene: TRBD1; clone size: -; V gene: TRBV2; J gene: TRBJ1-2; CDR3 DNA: TGTGCCAGCAGCGGACAGGGCTCCCCTAACTATGGCTACACCTTC; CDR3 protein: CASSGQGSPNYGYTF
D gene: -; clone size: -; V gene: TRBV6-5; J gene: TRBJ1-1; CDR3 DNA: TGTGCCAGCAGTTACGCGTTGTCAAACACTGAAGCTTTCTTT; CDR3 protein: CASSYALSNTEAFF
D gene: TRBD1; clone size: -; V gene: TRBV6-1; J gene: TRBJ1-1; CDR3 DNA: TGTGCCAGCAGTGAAGCAGGGGGCAGAGGTGAAGCTTTCTTT; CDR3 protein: CASSEAGGRGEAFF
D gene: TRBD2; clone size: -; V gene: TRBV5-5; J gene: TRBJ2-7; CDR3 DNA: TGTGCCAGCAGCTTGGGGGGACTAGCGGGGGCCGAGGAGCAGTACTTC; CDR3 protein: CASSLGGLAGAEEQYF
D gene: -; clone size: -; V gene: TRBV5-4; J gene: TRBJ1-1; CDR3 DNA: TGTGCCAGCAGCTTGGGGCAGGGTAGGAACACTGAAGCTTTCTTT; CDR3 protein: CASSLGQGRNTEAFF
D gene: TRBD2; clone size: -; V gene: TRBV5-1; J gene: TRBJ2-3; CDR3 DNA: TGCGCCAGCAGCCAAAGCGGGGGAGTAGATACGCAGTATTTT; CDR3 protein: CASSQSGGVDTQYF
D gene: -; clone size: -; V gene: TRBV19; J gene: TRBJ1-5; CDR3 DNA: TGTGCCAGTAGTATCATGGCAGCCGGACAGCTAGGAGGACAGCCCCAGCATTTT; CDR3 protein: CASSIMAAGQLGGQPQHF
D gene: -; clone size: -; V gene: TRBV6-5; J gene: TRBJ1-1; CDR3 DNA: TGTGCCAGCAGTTACGCTCCCAGAAACACTGAAGCTTTCTTT; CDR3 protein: CASSYAPRNTEAFF
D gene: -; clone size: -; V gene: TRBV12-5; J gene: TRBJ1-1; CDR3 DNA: TGTGCTAGTGTTCTGGAGGTTTCTGAAGCTTTCTTT; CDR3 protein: CASVLEVSEAFF
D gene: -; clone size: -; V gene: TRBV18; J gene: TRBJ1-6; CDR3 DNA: TGTGCCAGCTCAACTACAAGGGAGGACTCACCCCTCCACTTT; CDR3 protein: CASSTTREDSPLHF
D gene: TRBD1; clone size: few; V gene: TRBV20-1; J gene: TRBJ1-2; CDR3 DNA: TGCAGTGCTAGGCGGACAGGAGGCTACACCTTC; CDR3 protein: CSARRTGGYTF
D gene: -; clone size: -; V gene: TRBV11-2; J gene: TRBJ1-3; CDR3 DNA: TGTGCCAGCAGCTTCGGGGGGTCCGGAAACACCATATATTTT; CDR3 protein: CASSFGGSGNTIYF
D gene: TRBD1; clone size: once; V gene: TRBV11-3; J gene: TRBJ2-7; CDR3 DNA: TGTGCCAGCAGCTTGACAGGGAGCTCCTACGAGCAGTACTTC; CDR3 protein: CASSLTGSSYEQYF
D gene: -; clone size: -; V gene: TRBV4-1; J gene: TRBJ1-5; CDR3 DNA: TGCGCCAGCAGTAAGCCTGATGGGAGTCAGCCCCAGCATTTT; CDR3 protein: CASSKPDGSQPQHF
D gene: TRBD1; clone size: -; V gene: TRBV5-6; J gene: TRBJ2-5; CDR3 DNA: TGTGCCAGCAGCTTGTCGACAGGGGTAGAGACCCAGTACTTC; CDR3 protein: CASSLSTGVETQYF
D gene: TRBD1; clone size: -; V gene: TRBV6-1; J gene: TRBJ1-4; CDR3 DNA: TGTGCCAGCAGTGAAACGGGCAGGGGGCCTGAAAAACTGTTTTTT; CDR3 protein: CASSETGRGPEKLFF
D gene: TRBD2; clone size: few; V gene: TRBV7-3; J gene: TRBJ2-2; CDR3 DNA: TGTGCCAGCAGCCCCGGGGGGGGGCGGGGCCTCGCGAACACCGGGGAGCTGTTTTTT; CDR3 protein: CASSPGGGRGLANTGELFF
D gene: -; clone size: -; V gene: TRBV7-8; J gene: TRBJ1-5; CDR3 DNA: TGTGCCAGCAGTAGGGGCGGCACAGCTCGCCGCCAAAACAATCAGCCCCAGCATTTT; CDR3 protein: CASSRGGTARRQNNQPQHF
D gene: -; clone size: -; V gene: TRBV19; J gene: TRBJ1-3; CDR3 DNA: TGTGCCAGTAACCGGTACCCTTCTGGAAACACCATATATTTT; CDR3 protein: CASNRYPSGNTIYF
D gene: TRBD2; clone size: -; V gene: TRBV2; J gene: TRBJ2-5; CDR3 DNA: TGTGCCAGCAGTGCCAGCGGGAGGGGGGTAGGAGAGACCCAGTACTTC; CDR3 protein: CASSASGRGVGETQYF
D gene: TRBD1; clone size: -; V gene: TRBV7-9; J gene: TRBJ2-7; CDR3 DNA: TGTGCCAGCAGCCAGACAGGGTTATCCTACGAGCAGTACTTC; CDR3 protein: CASSQTGLSYEQYF
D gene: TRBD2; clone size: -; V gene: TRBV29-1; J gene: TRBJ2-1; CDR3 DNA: TGCAGCGTTCCCCGGGGAGGCCCAGCGGGAGGGCGAGGTGAGCAGTTCTTC; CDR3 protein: CSVPRGGPAGGRGEQFF
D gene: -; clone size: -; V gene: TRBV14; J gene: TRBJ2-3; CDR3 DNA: TGTGCCAGCAGCCAACGGTATTTCACAGATACGCAGTATTTT; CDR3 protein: CASSQRYFTDTQYF
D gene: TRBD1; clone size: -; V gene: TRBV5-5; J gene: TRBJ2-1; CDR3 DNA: TGTGCCAGCAGCGGGCCTGACAGGGTCTACAATGAGCAGTTCTTC; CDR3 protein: CASSGPDRVYNEQFF
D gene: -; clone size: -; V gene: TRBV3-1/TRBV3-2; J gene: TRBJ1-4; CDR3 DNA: TGTGCCAGCAGCCAGGTCCTTACGGCAGGGAATGAAAAACTGTTTTTT; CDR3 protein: CASSQVLTAGNEKLFF
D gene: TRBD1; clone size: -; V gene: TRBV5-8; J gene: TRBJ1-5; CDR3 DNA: TGTGCCAGCAGCTCACGGACAGGGAATCAGCCCCAGCATTTT; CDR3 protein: CASSSRTGNQPQHF
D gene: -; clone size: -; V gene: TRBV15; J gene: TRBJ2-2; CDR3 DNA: TGTGCCACCAGCAGAGATAGTACTCCCGGGGAGCTGTTTTTT; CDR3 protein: CATSRDSTPGELFF
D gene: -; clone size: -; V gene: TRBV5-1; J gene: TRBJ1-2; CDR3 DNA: TGCGCCAGCAGTTTGGGTAGGAGGATCGATTATGGCTACACCTTC; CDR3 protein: CASSLGRRIDYGYTF
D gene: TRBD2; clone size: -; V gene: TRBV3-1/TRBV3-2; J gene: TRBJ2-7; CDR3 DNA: TGTGCCAGCAGCCGACAACTAGCGTCCTACGAGCAGTACTTC; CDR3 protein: CASSRQLASYEQYF
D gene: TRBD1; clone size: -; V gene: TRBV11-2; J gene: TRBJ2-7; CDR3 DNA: TGTGCCAGCAGCTACCGACAGGGGGCATACGAGCAGTACTTC; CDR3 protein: CASSYRQGAYEQYF
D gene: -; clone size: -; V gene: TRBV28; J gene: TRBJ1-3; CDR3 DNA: TGTGCCAGCAGTTCTGTACCGGACACCATATATTTT; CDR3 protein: CASSSVPDTIYF
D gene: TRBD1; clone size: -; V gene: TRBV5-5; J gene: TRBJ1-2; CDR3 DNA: TGTGCCAGCAGCTTGACGTTACAGGGGGGCTACACCTTC; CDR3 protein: CASSLTLQGGYTF
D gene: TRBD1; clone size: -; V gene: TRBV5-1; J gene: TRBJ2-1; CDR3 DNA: TGCGCCAGCAGCTTGGGTCAGGGGGCGAATGAGCAGTTCTTC; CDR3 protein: CASSLGQGANEQFF
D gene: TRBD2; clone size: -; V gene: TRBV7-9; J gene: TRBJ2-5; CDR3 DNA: TGTGCCAGCACCCGGAGCCTAGCGGAACCCCAAGAGACCCAGTACTTC; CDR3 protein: CASTRSLAEPQETQYF
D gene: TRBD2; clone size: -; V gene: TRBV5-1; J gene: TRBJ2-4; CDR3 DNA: TGCGCCAGCAGCTCAGCGGGGAAAGGGGACATTCAGTACTTC; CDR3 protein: CASSSAGKGDIQYF
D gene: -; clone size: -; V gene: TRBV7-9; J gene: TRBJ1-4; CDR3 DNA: TGTGCCAGCAGCTTAGGAGCGCGACAGATAAATGAAAAACTGTTTTTT; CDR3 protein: CASSLGARQINEKLFF
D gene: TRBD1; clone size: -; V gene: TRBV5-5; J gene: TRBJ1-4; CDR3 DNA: TGTGCCAGCAGCCCGGGACAGGGAAGGGAAAAACTGTTTTTT; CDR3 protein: CASSPGQGREKLFF
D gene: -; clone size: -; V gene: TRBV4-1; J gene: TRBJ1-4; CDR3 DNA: TGCGCCACCCAGCTCAGCAACAGGCCAACTAATGAAAAACTGTTTTTT; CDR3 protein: CATQLSNRPTNEKLFF
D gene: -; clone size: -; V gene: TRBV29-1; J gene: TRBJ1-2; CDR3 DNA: TGCAGCGCTTTAGAGAACTATGGCTACACCTTC; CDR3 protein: CSALENYGYTF
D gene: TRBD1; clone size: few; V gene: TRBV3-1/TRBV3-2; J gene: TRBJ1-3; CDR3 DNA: TGTGCCAGCAGCCCCACGGGACAGGCGACCTCTGGAAACACCATATATTTT; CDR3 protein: CASSPTGQATSGNTIYF
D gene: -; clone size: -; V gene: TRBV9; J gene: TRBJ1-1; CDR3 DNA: TGTGCCAGCAGCGTAGGCGGGTCCGGCCTGGCTTTCTTT; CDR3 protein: CASSVGGSGLAFF
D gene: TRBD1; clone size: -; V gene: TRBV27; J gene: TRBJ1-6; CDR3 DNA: TGTGCCAGCAGTGCCCGGGACAGGGGGCTTTCACCCCTCCACTTT; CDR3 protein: CASSARDRGLSPLHF
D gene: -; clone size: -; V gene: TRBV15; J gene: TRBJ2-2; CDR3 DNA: TGTGCCACCAGCAGGGGAGACGGAAGTTTAACAATTTGGTCAACAGCCGGGGAGCTGTTTTTT; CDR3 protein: CATSRGDGSLTIWSTAGELFF
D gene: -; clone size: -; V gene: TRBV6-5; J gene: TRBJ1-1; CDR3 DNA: TGTGCCAGCAGTTTCGTAGCCACCCTTCGTGAAGCTTTCTTT; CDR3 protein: CASSFVATLREAFF
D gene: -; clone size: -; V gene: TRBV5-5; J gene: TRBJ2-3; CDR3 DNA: TGTGCCAGCAGCACCCGACTAGAGGTTGGGCAGTATTTT; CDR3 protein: CASSTRLEVGQYF
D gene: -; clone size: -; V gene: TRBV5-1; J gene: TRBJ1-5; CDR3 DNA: TGCGCCAGCAGCGTTGACATCGGAAGGCCCCAGCATTTT; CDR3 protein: CASSVDIGRPQHF
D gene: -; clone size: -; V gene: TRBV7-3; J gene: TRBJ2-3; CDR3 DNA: TGTGCCAGCAGCCACGGTGCAGATACGCAGTATTTT; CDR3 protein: CASSHGADTQYF
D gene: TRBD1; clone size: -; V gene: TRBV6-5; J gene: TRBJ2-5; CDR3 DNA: TGTGCCAGCATACTTGACAGGGGAAAAGAGACCCAGTACTTC; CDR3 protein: CASILDRGKETQYF
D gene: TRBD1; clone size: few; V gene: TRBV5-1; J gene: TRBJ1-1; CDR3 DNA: TGCGCCAGCAGCTTGGATGGACAGGCTGAAGCTTTCTTT; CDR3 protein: CASSLDGQAEAFF
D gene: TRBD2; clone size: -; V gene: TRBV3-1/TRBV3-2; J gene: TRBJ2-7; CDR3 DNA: TGTGCCAGCAGCTACGTACTAGCGGGGGAGCAGTACTTC; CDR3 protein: CASSYVLAGEQYF
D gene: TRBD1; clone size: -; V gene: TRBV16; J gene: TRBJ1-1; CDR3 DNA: TGTGCCAGCAGCCCCGGGACAGGGTTCCCAACTGAAGCTTTCTTT; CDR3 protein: CASSPGTGFPTEAFF
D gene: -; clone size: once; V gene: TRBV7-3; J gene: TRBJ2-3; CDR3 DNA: TGTGCCAGCAGCTTAGGTGGAGCGACAGATACGCAGTATTTT; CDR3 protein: CASSLGGATDTQYF
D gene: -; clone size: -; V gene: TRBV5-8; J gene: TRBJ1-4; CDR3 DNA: TGTGCCAGCAGCCCAGGACACGGACCTTCAATAAATGAAAAACTGTTTTTT; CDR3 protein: CASSPGHGPSINEKLFF
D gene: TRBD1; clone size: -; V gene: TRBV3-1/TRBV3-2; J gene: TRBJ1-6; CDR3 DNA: TGTGCCAGCGGCCACAGGGGAAATTCACCCCTCCACTTT; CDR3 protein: CASGHRGNSPLHF
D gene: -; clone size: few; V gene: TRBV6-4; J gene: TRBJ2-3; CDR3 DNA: TGTGCCAGCAGTGACGGGCTAGCGTCCGATACGCAGTATTTT; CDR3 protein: CASSDGLASDTQYF
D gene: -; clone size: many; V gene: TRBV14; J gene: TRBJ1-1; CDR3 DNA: TGTGCCAGCAGCCGCGGGTTGAACACTGAAGCTTTCTTT; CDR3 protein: CASSRGLNTEAFF